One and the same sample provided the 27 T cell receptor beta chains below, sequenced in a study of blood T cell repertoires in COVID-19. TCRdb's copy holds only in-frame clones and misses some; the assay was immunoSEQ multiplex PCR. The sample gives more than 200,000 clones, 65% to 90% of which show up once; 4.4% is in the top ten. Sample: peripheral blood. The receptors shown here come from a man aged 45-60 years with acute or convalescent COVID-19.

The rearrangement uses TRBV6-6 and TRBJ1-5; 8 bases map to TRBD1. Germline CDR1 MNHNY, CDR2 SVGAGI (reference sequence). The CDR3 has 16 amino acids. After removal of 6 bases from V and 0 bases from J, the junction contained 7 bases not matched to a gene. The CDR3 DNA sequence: TGTGCCAGCAGCCCAGGACAGGGCAATAGCAATCAGCCCCAGCATTTT. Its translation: CASSPGQGNSNQPQHF.

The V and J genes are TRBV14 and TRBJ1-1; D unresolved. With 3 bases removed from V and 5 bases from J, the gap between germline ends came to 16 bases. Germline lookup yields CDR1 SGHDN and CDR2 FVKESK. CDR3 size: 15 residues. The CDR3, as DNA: TGTGCCAGCAGCCACGCGCGGGCTCCGGGGACTGAAGCTTTCTTT. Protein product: CASSHARAPGTEAFF.

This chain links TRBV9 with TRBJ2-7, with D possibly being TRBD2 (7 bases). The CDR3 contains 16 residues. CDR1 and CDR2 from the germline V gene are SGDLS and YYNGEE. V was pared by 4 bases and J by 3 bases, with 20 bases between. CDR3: CASSPGGAGALYEQYF. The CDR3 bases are TGTGCCAGCAGCCCAGGAGGGGCGGGGGCCCTCTACGAGCAGTACTTC. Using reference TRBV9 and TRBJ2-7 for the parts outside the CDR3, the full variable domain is DSGVTQTPKHLITATGQRVTLRCSPRSGDLSVYWYQQSLDQGLQFLIQYYNGEERAKGNILERFSAQQFPDLHSELNLSSLELGDSALYFCASSPGGAGALYEQYFGPGTRLTVT.

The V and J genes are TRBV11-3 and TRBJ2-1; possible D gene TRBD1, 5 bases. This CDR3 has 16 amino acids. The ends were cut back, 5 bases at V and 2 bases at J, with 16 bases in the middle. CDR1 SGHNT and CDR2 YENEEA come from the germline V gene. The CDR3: CASSMSRVGAYNEQFF. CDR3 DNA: TGTGCCAGCAGCATGTCCAGGGTTGGGGCCTACAATGAGCAGTTCTTC. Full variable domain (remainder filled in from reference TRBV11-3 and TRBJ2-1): EAGVVQSPRYKIIEKKQPVAFWCNPISGHNTLYWYLQNLGQGPELLIRYENEEAVDDSQLPKDRFSAERLKGVDSTLKIQPAELGDSAVYLCASSMSRVGAYNEQFFGPGTRLTVL.

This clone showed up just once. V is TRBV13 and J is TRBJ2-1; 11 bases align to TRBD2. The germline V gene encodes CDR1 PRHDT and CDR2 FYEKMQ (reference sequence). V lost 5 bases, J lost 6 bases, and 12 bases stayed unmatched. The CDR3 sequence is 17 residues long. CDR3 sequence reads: CASSRWATSGGINEQFF. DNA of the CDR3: TGTGCCAGCAGCCGCTGGGCTACTAGCGGGGGTATCAATGAGCAGTTCTTC.

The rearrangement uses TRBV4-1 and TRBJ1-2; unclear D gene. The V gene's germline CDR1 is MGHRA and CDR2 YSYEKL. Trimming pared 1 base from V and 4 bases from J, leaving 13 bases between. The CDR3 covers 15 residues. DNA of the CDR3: TGCGCCAGCAGCCAAGGAGAGGCATATGGCTATGGCTACACCTTC. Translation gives CASSQGEAYGYGYTF.

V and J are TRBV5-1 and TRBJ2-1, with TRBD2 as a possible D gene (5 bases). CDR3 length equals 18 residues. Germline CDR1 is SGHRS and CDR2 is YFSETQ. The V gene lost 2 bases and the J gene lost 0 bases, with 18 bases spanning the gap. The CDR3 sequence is CASSLGLAEASSYNEQFF. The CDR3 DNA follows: TGCGCCAGCAGCTTAGGCCTAGCAGAGGCGAGCTCCTACAATGAGCAGTTCTTC.

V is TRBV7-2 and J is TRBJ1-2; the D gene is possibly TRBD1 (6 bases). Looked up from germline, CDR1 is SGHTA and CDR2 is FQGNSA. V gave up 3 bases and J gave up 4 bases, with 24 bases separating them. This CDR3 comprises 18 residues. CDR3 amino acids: CASSFTRPSQGRVYGYTF. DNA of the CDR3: TGTGCCAGCAGCTTCACTCGCCCCTCCCAGGGGCGGGTCTATGGCTACACCTTC.

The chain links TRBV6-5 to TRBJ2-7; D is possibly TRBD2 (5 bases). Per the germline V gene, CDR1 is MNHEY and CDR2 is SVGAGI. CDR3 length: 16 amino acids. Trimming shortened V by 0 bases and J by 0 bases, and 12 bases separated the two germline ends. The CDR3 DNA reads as TGTGCCAGCAGTTACTCTGGCGGGCCGATCTCCTACGAGCAGTACTTC. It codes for CASSYSGGPISYEQYF.

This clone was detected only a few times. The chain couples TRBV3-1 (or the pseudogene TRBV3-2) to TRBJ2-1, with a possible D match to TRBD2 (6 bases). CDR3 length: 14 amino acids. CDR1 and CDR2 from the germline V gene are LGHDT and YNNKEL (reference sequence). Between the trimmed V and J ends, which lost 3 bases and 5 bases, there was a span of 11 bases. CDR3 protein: CASSHGTPDNEQFF. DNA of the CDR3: TGTGCCAGCAGCCACGGGACTCCTGACAATGAGCAGTTCTTC.

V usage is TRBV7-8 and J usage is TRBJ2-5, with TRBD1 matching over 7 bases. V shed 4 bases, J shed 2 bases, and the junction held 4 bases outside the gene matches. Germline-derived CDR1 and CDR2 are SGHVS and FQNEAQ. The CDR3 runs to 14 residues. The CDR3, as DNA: TGTGCCAGCAGCTCTAACAGGGGTCAAGAGACCCAGTACTTC. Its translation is CASSSNRGQETQYF.

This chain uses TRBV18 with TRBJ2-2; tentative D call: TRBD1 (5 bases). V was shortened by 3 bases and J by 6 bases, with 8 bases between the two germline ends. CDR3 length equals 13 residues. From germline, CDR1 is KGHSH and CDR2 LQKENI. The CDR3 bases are TGTGCCAGCTCACCCGTCAGGGCCGGGGAGCTGTTTTTT. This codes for CASSPVRAGELFF.

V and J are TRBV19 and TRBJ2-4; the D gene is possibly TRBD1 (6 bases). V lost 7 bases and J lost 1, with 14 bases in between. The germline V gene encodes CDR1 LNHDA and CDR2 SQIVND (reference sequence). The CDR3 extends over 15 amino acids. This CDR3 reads CASMVGAGAKNIQYF. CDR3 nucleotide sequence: TGTGCCAGTATGGTGGGGGCGGGCGCCAAAAACATTCAGTACTTC.

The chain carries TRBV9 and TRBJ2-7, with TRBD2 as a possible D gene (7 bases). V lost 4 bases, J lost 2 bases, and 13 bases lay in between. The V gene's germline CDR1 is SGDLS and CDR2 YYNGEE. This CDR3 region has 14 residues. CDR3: CASSPGEGAYEQYF. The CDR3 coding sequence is TGTGCCAGCAGCCCTGGGGAGGGGGCCTACGAGCAGTACTTC.

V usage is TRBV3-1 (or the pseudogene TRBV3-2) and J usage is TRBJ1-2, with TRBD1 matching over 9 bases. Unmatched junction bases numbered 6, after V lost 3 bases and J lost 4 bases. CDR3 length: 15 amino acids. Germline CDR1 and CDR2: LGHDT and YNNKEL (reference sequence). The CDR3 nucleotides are TGTGCCAGCAGCCACCCGGGACAGGGATCCTATGGCTACACCTTC. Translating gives CASSHPGQGSYGYTF.

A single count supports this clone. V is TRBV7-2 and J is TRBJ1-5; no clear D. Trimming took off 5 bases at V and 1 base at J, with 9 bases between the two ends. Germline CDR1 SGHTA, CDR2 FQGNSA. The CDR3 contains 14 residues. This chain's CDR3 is CASSRGWSNQPQHF. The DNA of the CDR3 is TGTGCCAGCAGCCGGGGATGGAGCAATCAGCCCCAGCATTTT.

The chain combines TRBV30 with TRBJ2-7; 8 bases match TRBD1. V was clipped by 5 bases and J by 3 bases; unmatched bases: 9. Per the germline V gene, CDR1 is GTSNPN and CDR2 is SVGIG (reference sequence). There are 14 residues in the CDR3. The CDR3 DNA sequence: TGTGCCTGGCGAAGACAGGGGCCCGTCTACGAGCAGTACTTC. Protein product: CAWRRQGPVYEQYF.

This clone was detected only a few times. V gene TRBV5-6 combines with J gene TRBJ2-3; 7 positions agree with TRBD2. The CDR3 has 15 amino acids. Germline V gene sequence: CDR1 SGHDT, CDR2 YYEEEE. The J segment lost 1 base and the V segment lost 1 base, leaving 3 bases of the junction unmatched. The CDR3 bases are TGTGCCAGCAGCTTGAGGCTAGCGGGCACAGATACGCAGTATTTT. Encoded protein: CASSLRLAGTDTQYF.

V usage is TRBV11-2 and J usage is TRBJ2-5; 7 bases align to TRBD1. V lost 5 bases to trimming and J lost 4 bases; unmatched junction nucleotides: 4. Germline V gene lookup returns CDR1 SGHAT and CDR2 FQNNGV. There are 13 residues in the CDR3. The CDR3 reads CASSRGQRETQYF. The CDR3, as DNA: TGTGCCAGCAGCAGGGGGCAGAGAGAGACCCAGTACTTC.

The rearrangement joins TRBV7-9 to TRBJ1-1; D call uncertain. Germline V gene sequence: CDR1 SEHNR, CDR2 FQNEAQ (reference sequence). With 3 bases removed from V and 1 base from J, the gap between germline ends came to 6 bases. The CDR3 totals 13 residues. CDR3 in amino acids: CASSLEANTEAFF. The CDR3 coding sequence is TGTGCCAGCAGCTTGGAGGCGAACACTGAAGCTTTCTTT.

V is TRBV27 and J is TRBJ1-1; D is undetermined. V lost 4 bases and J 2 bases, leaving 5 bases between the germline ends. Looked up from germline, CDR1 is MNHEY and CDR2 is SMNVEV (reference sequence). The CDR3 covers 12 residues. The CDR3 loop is CASSSVNTEAFF. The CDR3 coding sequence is TGTGCCAGCAGTTCAGTAAACACTGAAGCTTTCTTT.

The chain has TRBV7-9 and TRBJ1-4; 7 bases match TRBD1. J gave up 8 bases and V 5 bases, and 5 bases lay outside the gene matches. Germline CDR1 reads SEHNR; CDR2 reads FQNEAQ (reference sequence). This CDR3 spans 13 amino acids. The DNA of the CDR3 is TGTGCCAGCAGCCCCACGACAGGGGAAAAACTGTTTTTT. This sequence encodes CASSPTTGEKLFF.

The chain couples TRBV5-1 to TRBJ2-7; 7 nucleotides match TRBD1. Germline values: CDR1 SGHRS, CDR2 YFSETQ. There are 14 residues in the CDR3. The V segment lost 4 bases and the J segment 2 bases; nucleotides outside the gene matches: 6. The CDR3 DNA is TGCGCCAGCAGCCTAACAGGGGAACCCTACGAGCAGTACTTC. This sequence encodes CASSLTGEPYEQYF.

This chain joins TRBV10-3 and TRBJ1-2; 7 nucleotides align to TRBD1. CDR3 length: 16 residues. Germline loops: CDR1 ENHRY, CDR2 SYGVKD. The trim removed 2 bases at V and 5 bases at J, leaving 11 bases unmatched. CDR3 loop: CAISENRGLGSYGYTF. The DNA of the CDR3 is TGTGCCATCAGTGAGAACAGGGGACTCGGTTCATATGGCTACACCTTC.

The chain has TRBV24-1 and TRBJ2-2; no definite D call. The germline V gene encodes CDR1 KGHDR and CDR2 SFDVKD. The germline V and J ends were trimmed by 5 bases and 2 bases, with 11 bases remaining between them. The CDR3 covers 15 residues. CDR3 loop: CATSAGGYNTGELFF. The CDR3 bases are TGTGCCACCAGTGCTGGCGGATATAACACCGGGGAGCTGTTTTTT.

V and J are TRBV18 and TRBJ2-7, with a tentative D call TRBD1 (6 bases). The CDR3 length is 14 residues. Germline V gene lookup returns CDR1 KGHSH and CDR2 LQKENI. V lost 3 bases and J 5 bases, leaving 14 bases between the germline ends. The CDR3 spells CASSPATGRHEQYF. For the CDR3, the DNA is TGTGCCAGCTCACCTGCGACAGGTAGGCACGAGCAGTACTTC.

CDR3 DNA sequence: TGTGCCAGCTCACCAAGGCAGGGTTCCCTTTCTCTCTACGAGCAGTACTTC. It is translated as CASSPRQGSLSLYEQYF. The V and J genes are TRBV18 and TRBJ2-7; perhaps TRBD1 as D (5 bases). Germline V gene data show CDR1 as KGHSH and CDR2 as LQKENI. The CDR3 is 17 residues long. V lost 2 bases, J lost 3 bases, and 20 bases lay in between. Full variable domain (rest looked up from reference TRBV18 and TRBJ2-7): NAGVMQNPRHLVRRRGQEARLRCSPMKGHSHVYWYRQLPEEGLKFMVYLQKENIIDESGMPKERFSAEFPKEGPSILRIQQVVRGDSAAYFCASSPRQGSLSLYEQYFGPGTRLTVT.